These 18 T cell receptor beta chains were sequenced from one sample in a study of blood T cell repertoires in COVID-19. Clones were sequenced by immunoSEQ multiplex PCR, and TCRdb holds only the in-frame ones, with some missing. The sample consists of about 80,000 clones, over 80% of them appearing once. The specimen was peripheral blood. The receptors shown here come from a man in his fifties with acute or convalescent COVID-19.

This sequence joins TRBV29-1 and TRBJ2-2; 12 bases map to TRBD2. V shed 5 bases and J 3 bases; nucleotides not matched to a gene: 7. Germline lookup yields CDR1 SQVTM and CDR2 ANQGSEA. The CDR3 is 16 residues long. CDR3 sequence reads: CSVSVTSGSYTGELFF. DNA of the CDR3: TGCAGCGTTTCTGTGACTAGCGGGAGTTACACCGGGGAGCTGTTTTTT.

This clone has more than one count but fewer than ten. The chain couples TRBV7-2 to TRBJ2-5; 9 bases align to TRBD1. Germline loops: CDR1 SGHTA, CDR2 FQGNSA. There are 13 residues in the CDR3. The ends lost 8 bases at V and 5 bases at J; junction bases unmatched: 6. As DNA, the CDR3 is TGTGCCAGCGGCCGAGACAGGGGGGAGACCCAGTACTTC. Translated, it gives CASGRDRGETQYF.

This clone has just a few counts. The chain carries TRBV4-1 and TRBJ2-3; 7 nucleotides agree with TRBD1. Trimming removed 2 bases from V and 3 bases from J; junction bases left unmatched: 14. This CDR3 contains 18 residues. Germline V CDR1 and CDR2: MGHRA, YSYEKL. The CDR3 sequence: CASSQTVGAQGVTDTQYF. CDR3 nucleotides: TGCGCCAGCAGCCAAACCGTGGGGGCGCAGGGGGTAACAGATACGCAGTATTTT.

The chain combines TRBV5-6 with TRBJ2-3; the match to TRBD2 covers 8 bases. The V gene end was trimmed by 5 bases and the J gene end by 3 bases; junction bases not matched to a gene: 8. The CDR3 covers 15 residues. CDR1 is SGHDT, CDR2 YYEEEE, per germline. DNA of the CDR3: TGTGCCAGCAGTTCTGCGGGGGGCCCGACAGATACGCAGTATTTT. Its protein is CASSSAGGPTDTQYF.

The chain joins TRBV27 to TRBJ2-7; TRBD2 might be the D (6 bases). V was cut by 2 bases and J by 2 bases, with 13 bases left in between. The CDR3 has 15 residues. CDR1 and CDR2 from the germline V gene are MNHEY and SMNVEV (reference sequence). The CDR3 here is CASSLAGLATYEQYF. In DNA form, the CDR3 reads TGTGCCAGCAGTTTAGCGGGACTCGCGACCTACGAGCAGTACTTC.

This chain connects TRBV27 to TRBJ1-1; no reliable D call. Trimming shortened V by 3 bases and J by 8 bases, and 19 bases separated the two germline ends. The CDR3 consists of 15 residues. The germline CDR1 and CDR2 sequences are MNHEY and SMNVEV (reference sequence). CDR3 coding DNA: TGTGCCAGCAGTTTGGGCGGGTACAATCAGCTGGAAGCTTTCTTT. It yields the protein CASSLGGYNQLEAFF.

V and J are TRBV24-1 and TRBJ1-2; TRBD1 might be the D (5 bases). Germline V gene data show CDR1 as KGHDR and CDR2 as SFDVKD. The CDR3 is made up of 17 amino acids. V lost 6 bases, J lost 3 bases, and 22 bases lay in between. The chain's CDR3 is CATSSAGFGGRDYGYTF. In DNA, the CDR3 is TGTGCCACCAGTAGTGCGGGATTTGGGGGACGAGACTATGGCTACACCTTC.

The gene calls are TRBV7-8 and TRBJ1-2; D perhaps matches TRBD1 (5 bases). Germline values: CDR1 SGHVS, CDR2 FQNEAQ. This CDR3 spans 13 amino acids. V gave up 6 bases and J gave up 4 bases, with 12 bases separating them. The CDR3 nucleotides are TGTGCCAGCAGTCCAGGGCCTCTCTATGGCTACACCTTC. Translated: CASSPGPLYGYTF.

J is TRBJ1-1 and V is TRBV11-1; possibly TRBD1 for D (6 bases). CDR3 length: 14 amino acids. Trimming left V 1 base short and J 5 bases short, with 11 bases between. The germline CDR1 and CDR2 sequences are SGHAT and FQDESV (reference sequence). The CDR3 DNA follows: TGTGCCAGCAGCTTAGAGAGGGGGAAGACTGAAGCTTTCTTT. Encoded protein: CASSLERGKTEAFF.

V gene TRBV9 combines with J gene TRBJ2-1; 15 bases match TRBD2. The J segment lost 7 bases and the V segment lost 3 bases, leaving 2 bases of the junction unmatched. Germline-derived CDR1 and CDR2 are SGDLS and YYNGEE. This CDR3 is built from 15 residues. The CDR3 coding sequence is TGTGCCAGCAGCGCGGGACTAGCGGGAGGAAATGAGCAGTTCTTC. Amino acid sequence: CASSAGLAGGNEQFF.

The chain recombines TRBV4-1 with TRBJ2-7; TRBD2 aligns across 10 bases. The CDR3 is made up of 15 amino acids. V shed 3 bases, J shed 4 bases, and the junction held 6 bases outside the gene matches. Germline lookup yields CDR1 MGHRA and CDR2 YSYEKL. The CDR3 loop is CASSHGTSVSYEQYF. The CDR3 coding sequence is TGCGCCAGCAGCCACGGGACTAGCGTTTCTTACGAGCAGTACTTC.

This clone was seen only a few times. V is TRBV5-6 and J is TRBJ2-1; D uncertain. CDR1 is SGHDT, CDR2 YYEEEE, per germline. The CDR3 length is 11 residues. V was cut by 0 bases and J by 10 bases, with 5 bases left in between. The CDR3 DNA reads TGTGCCAGCAGCTTGGTATCGGAGCAGTTCTTC. Protein product: CASSLVSEQFF.

The chain has TRBV5-4 and TRBJ1-1, with a weak D call TRBD1 (5 bases). The CDR3 is made up of 15 amino acids. CDR1 is SGHNT, CDR2 YYREEE, per germline (reference sequence). V lost 4 bases and J lost 3, with 16 bases in between. The CDR3 region is CASSGGVGGDTEAFF. CDR3 in DNA: TGTGCCAGCAGCGGGGGGGTTGGAGGGGACACTGAAGCTTTCTTT.

V usage is TRBV3-1 (or the pseudogene TRBV3-2) and J usage is TRBJ2-3, with a tentative D call TRBD2 (6 bases). Germline loops: CDR1 LGHDT, CDR2 YNNKEL (reference sequence). V dropped 2 bases and J dropped 0 bases, with 15 bases sitting between them. The CDR3 totals 17 residues. CDR3 residues: CASSQNARGRSTDTQYF. The CDR3 DNA is TGTGCCAGCAGCCAAAATGCTCGGGGGAGGAGCACAGATACGCAGTATTTT.

The rearrangement joins TRBV28 to TRBJ1-5; D might be TRBD1 (5 bases). The CDR3 runs to 14 residues. The ends were cut back, 5 bases at V and 5 bases at J, with 13 bases in the middle. Germline loops: CDR1 MDHEN, CDR2 SYDVKM. The CDR3 reads CASSPGSNYQPQHF. The CDR3 bases are TGTGCCAGCAGTCCAGGGTCAAACTATCAGCCCCAGCATTTT.

This chain uses TRBV7-6 with TRBJ2-3, with D possibly TRBD2 on 5 matching bases. This CDR3 has 16 residues. The germline V and J ends were trimmed by 1 base and 1 base, with 12 bases remaining between them. Germline V gene sequence: CDR1 SGHVS, CDR2 FNYEAQ. The DNA for the CDR3 is TGTGCCAGCAGCTTAGTGGTAGACGGGGGCACAGATACGCAGTATTTT. Residues: CASSLVVDGGTDTQYF. Filled out from reference TRBV7-6 and TRBJ2-3, the complete variable domain reads GAGVSQSPRYKVTKRGQDVALRCDPISGHVSLYWYRQALGQGPEFLTYFNYEAQQDKSGLPNDRFSAERPEGSISTLTIQRTEQRDSAMYRCASSLVVDGGTDTQYFGPGTRLTVL.

This chain links TRBV27 with TRBJ1-2, with TRBD1 matching over 11 bases. The V and J ends lost 6 bases and 2 bases, in that order; junction bases with no gene match: 5. Per the germline V gene, CDR1 is MNHEY and CDR2 is SMNVEV (reference sequence). This CDR3 is built from 15 residues. The CDR3: CASRTRTGGNYGYTF. The CDR3 DNA is TGTGCCAGCAGAACCCGGACAGGGGGCAACTATGGCTACACCTTC.

The gene calls are TRBV9 and TRBJ1-3; 7 bases match TRBD1. Germline-derived CDR1 and CDR2 are SGDLS and YYNGEE. The CDR3 consists of 15 residues. The V and J ends lost 3 bases and 5 bases, in that order; junction bases with no gene match: 8. The CDR3 DNA follows: TGTGCCAGCAGCGACTGGACAGGCCCAAGAAACACCATATATTTT. This gives the protein CASSDWTGPRNTIYF.